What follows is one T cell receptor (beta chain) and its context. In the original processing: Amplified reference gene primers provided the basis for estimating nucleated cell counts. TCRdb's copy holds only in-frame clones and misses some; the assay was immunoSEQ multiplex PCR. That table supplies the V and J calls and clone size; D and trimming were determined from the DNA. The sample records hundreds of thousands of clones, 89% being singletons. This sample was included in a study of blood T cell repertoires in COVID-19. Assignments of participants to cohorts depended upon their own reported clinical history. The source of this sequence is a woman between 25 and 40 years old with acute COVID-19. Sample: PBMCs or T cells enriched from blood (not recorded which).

The CDR3 DNA sequence: TGTGCCATCAGTGACTCAGGGGGCAAAAGGTATCAGCCCCAGCATTTT. Translated: CAISDSGGKRYQPQHF. This chain links TRBV10-3 with TRBJ1-5; 8 bases align to TRBD1. Germline-derived CDR1 and CDR2 are ENHRY and SYGVKD. V shed 3 bases, J shed 5 bases, and the junction held 9 bases outside the gene matches. This CDR3 is built from 16 residues.